The following is a TCR beta chain sequence with its context. Its target is unknown. These data belong to a study of CD8+ T cells in alopecia areata. Extracted RNA was reverse transcribed, and the resulting cDNA served as sequencing template. Some clones are missing from TCRdb's copy, which holds only in-frame ones; the method was immunoSEQ multiplex PCR. The sample shows 200,000 to 250,000 clones, roughly 40% of them seen only once. Findings and caveats of the study: Under tofacitinib, fewer expanded CD8+ clones appeared among the top 100 scalp clones. Baseline CD8+ expansion's link to response remains uncertain, as there was one nonresponder.

Treatment indicated: oral pan-JAK inhibitor, 5-10 mg twice daily. The material sequenced was CD4+ T cells sorted from blood, taken at approximately week 36, from a patient treated with tofacitinib. The sequence derives from a human donor with alopecia areata.

DNA of the CDR3: TGTGCCAGCAGACCGCGACTAGCGGGCGAGAACACCGGGGAGCTGTTTTTT. Encoded protein: CASRPRLAGENTGELFF. The rearrangement uses TRBV11-2 and TRBJ2-2; 10 nucleotides match TRBD2. J gave up 1 base and V 6 bases, and 8 bases lay outside the gene matches. There are 17 residues in the CDR3. Germline V CDR1 and CDR2: SGHAT, FQNNGV.